The T cell receptor (beta chain) described here comes from a study of T cell changes during pregnancy in multiple sclerosis (dated by TCRdb to about 2019). In terms of the full investigation: The study examined how the T cell repertoire changed over the course of pregnancy in women with multiple sclerosis.

A word on this clone: No antigen is known for it. Per-base quality was not reported, and no clone a single base away is much larger than it.

Ends trimmed: V by 8 bases, J by 5 bases; bases unmatched to a gene: 8. As encoded in the germline V gene, CDR1 is MDHEN while CDR2 is SYDVKM. The CDR3 runs 13 residues from the cysteine to the phenylalanine. This entry keeps only the CDR3 DNA: 39 bases, framed from base 1. The library was made by the immunoSEQ multiplex PCR assay. TCRdb stores this immuneACCESS table with in-frame sequences only. Part of the clones is absent; in the studies checked, under half of the shortfall reflects unresolved V genes, and no reason is known for the rest. The sample table shows about 68,000 clones, and 80% to 95% are seen once. The ten largest clones represent approximately 2.4% of the sample.

The chain is made from TRBV28 and TRBJ1-1, with 7 junctional bases fitting TRBD1. The receptor was isolated from a female donor with multiple sclerosis, enrolled in a pregnancy study. Sequencing used peripheral blood, obtained in the first trimester of pregnancy. The CDR3 reads CASLDRVTTEAFF. The nucleotide sequence reads as follows: TGTGCCAGCCTAGACAGGGTTACGACTGAAGCTTTCTTT.